Below, 7 T cell receptor beta chains from the same sample are listed, as sequenced in a study of shared clonotypes between healthy human individuals. The assay was immunoSEQ multiplex PCR, and TCRdb's table has in-frame clones only and misses some. The table lists 550,000 to 600,000 clones, roughly 72% of them singletons. The sample was PBMCs. These receptor sequences come from a woman in her thirties or forties in good health. Some clones in this sample may be carry-over from other donors' samples.

As regards this clone: A read error may produce the germline difference seen at one junction end. The chain combines TRBV10-3 with TRBJ2-7; TRBD2 matches at 11 bases. Per the germline V gene, CDR1 is ENHRY and CDR2 is SYGVKD. The CDR3 loop spans 17 amino acids. CDR3 region: CAISESRLAGGTYGQYF. The CDR3 coding sequence is TGTGCCATCAGTGAGTCGAGGCTAGCGGGAGGAACCTACGGGCAGTACTTC.

This clone has at least ten counts. The genes are TRBV21-1 and TRBJ1-1. TRBV21-1 is a listed pseudogene. This CDR3 contains 16 residues. The CDR3 DNA follows: TGTGCCAGCAGTTACCGACGGAGGAATATGAACACTGAAGCTTTCTTT. This encodes CASSYRRRNMNTEAFF.

This clone was seen a handful of times. This chain uses TRBV10-3 with TRBJ2-5; 12 nucleotides align to TRBD2. This CDR3 is built from 15 residues. From germline, CDR1 is ENHRY and CDR2 SYGVKD. The V segment lost 5 bases and the J segment 2 bases; nucleotides outside the gene matches: 3. The CDR3 is CAISRTSGAQETQYF. The CDR3, as DNA: TGTGCCATCAGTAGGACTAGCGGGGCACAAGAGACCCAGTACTTC.

This sequence joins TRBV5-1 and TRBJ1-1; possible D gene TRBD1, 5 bases. V shed 4 bases and J shed 1 base, with 11 bases lying between them. Germline assignment: CDR1 SGHRS and CDR2 YFSETQ. The CDR3 runs to 14 residues. CDR3 region: CASSLQATNTEAFF. In DNA form, the CDR3 reads TGCGCCAGCAGCCTACAGGCTACGAACACTGAAGCTTTCTTT.

The genes are TRBV5-1 and TRBJ2-2, with 8 bases lining up with TRBD2. The V gene's germline CDR1 is SGHRS and CDR2 YFSETQ. CDR3 length: 14 residues. Trimming cost V 2 bases and J 4 bases; bases outside gene matches: 1. CDR3 bases: TGCGCCAGCAGCTTCGGGGGGGCCACCGGGGAGCTGTTTTTT. Amino acids: CASSFGGATGELFF.

Concerning this clone: The same CDR3 also results from other DNA sequences found in this sample. The rearrangement uses TRBV5-5 and TRBJ2-7, with D possibly matching TRBD1 (5 bases). Germline V gene lookup returns CDR1 SGHKS and CDR2 YYEKEE (reference sequence). The CDR3 totals 13 residues. The V gene lost 2 bases and the J gene lost 4 bases, with 10 bases spanning the gap. As DNA, the CDR3 is TGTGCCAGCAGCTTAGGGGTCAGTTACGAGCAGTACTTC. Its translation is CASSLGVSYEQYF.

The V and J genes are TRBV7-2 and TRBJ1-2; weak D call: TRBD1 (5 bases). Trimming cost V 5 bases and J 7 bases, with 11 bases left between them. CDR1 and CDR2 from the germline V gene are SGHTA and FQGNSA. This CDR3 spans 12 amino acids. CDR3 loop: CASSQQAFGYTF. As DNA, the CDR3 is TGTGCCAGCAGCCAACAGGCGTTTGGCTACACCTTC.